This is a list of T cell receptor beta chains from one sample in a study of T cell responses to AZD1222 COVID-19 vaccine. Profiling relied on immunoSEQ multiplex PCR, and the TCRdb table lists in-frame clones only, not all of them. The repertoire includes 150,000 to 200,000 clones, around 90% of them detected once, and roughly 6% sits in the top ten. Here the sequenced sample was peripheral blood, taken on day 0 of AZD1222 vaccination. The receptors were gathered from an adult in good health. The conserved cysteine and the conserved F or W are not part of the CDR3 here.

CDR3aa: ASSPGTGVRYEQF
j_gene: TRBJ2-1
v_gene: TRBV19
len: 13

CDR3aa: ASSKDPTDSLGYT
j_gene: TRBJ1-2
v_gene: TRBV5-1
len: 13

CDR3aa: ATSAQEQTSLIGNEQF
j_gene: TRBJ2-1
v_gene: TRBV24-1
len: 16

CDR3aa: ASRGGQRGLSSNQPQH
j_gene: TRBJ1-5
v_gene: TRBV19
len: 16

CDR3aa: ASSVAGQGAAF
j_gene: TRBJ1-1
v_gene: TRBV11-2
len: 11

CDR3aa: ASTLGTPYGYT
j_gene: TRBJ1-2
v_gene: TRBV19
len: 11

CDR3aa: ASSLDVKYRRGAKNEQF
j_gene: TRBJ2-1
v_gene: TRBV7-6
len: 17

CDR3aa: ASSDRGSYGYT
j_gene: TRBJ1-2
v_gene: TRBV14
len: 11

CDR3aa: ASSEGQMNQPQH
j_gene: TRBJ1-5
v_gene: TRBV25-1
len: 12

CDR3aa: ASSQGQTYEQY
j_gene: TRBJ2-7
v_gene: TRBV3-1/TRBV3-2
len: 11

CDR3aa: ASSQEHRTGRDNQPQH
j_gene: TRBJ1-5
v_gene: TRBV3-1/TRBV3-2
len: 16

CDR3aa: ASEGSEGYEQY
j_gene: TRBJ2-7
v_gene: TRBV6-5
len: 11

CDR3aa: ASSEDQGFSGNTIY
j_gene: TRBJ1-3
v_gene: TRBV6-1
len: 14

CDR3aa: ASSADSSLAKNIQY
j_gene: TRBJ2-4
v_gene: TRBV7-9
len: 14

CDR3aa: ASSARDRSSANQPQH
j_gene: TRBJ1-5
v_gene: TRBV19
len: 15

CDR3aa: ASRGTTIGNEQF
j_gene: TRBJ2-1
v_gene: TRBV28
len: 12

CDR3aa: ASSQDGQGKEGYT
j_gene: TRBJ1-2
v_gene: TRBV3-1/TRBV3-2
len: 13

CDR3aa: ASKDSAPTTYYGYT
j_gene: TRBJ1-2
v_gene: TRBV19
len: 14

CDR3aa: ASSLDPGSNYGYT
j_gene: TRBJ1-2
v_gene: TRBV11-2
len: 13

CDR3aa: ASSSGPANTQY
j_gene: TRBJ2-3
v_gene: TRBV7-9
len: 11

CDR3aa: ASSSGPGPEKLF
j_gene: TRBJ1-4
v_gene: TRBV5-4
len: 12

CDR3aa: ASSQELGGGAITDTQY
j_gene: TRBJ2-3
v_gene: TRBV4-2
len: 16

CDR3aa: ASSSGGRYGYT
j_gene: TRBJ1-2
v_gene: TRBV5-4
len: 11

CDR3aa: ASSLWDRATNEKLF
j_gene: TRBJ1-4
v_gene: TRBV5-1
len: 14

CDR3aa: ASSLLGTSGGSTDTQY
j_gene: TRBJ2-3
v_gene: TRBV6-2/TRBV6-3
len: 16

CDR3aa: ASIQLAGTYGYT
j_gene: TRBJ1-2
v_gene: TRBV19
len: 12

CDR3aa: AWSVGGTGELF
j_gene: TRBJ2-2
v_gene: TRBV30
len: 11

CDR3aa: ASSEGQGGSKNIQY
j_gene: TRBJ2-4
v_gene: TRBV2
len: 14

CDR3aa: AWSVQRGADSYNSPLH
j_gene: TRBJ1-6
v_gene: TRBV30
len: 16

CDR3aa: ASSEVRGNQPQH
j_gene: TRBJ1-5
v_gene: TRBV2
len: 12

CDR3aa: AISGTPTYEQY
j_gene: TRBJ2-7
v_gene: TRBV28
len: 11

CDR3aa: ASSYGTSKSTDTQY
j_gene: TRBJ2-3
v_gene: TRBV6-5
len: 14

CDR3aa: ASTDFPMDTQY
j_gene: TRBJ2-3
v_gene: TRBV19
len: 11

CDR3aa: ASWERTQGNEQF
j_gene: TRBJ2-1
v_gene: TRBV7-9
len: 12

CDR3aa: ASSTIQGSTYNSPLH
j_gene: TRBJ1-6
v_gene: TRBV19
len: 15

CDR3aa: ASSPPPGQGISSYT
j_gene: TRBJ1-2
v_gene: TRBV11-2
len: 14

CDR3aa: ASSEQGWNEKLF
j_gene: TRBJ1-4
v_gene: TRBV3-1/TRBV3-2
len: 12

CDR3aa: ASKIAGGTDTQY
j_gene: TRBJ2-3
v_gene: TRBV2
len: 12

CDR3aa: AISPEASGNTIY
j_gene: TRBJ1-3
v_gene: TRBV10-3
len: 12

CDR3aa: ATSRDYLAGGPNTGELF
j_gene: TRBJ2-2
v_gene: TRBV15
len: 17

CDR3aa: ASRVGGSVNTEAF
j_gene: TRBJ1-1
v_gene: TRBV5-1
len: 13

CDR3aa: ASSYSRAGNQPQH
j_gene: TRBJ1-5
v_gene: TRBV6-5
len: 13

CDR3aa: ASSRQGLPYEQY
j_gene: TRBJ2-7
v_gene: TRBV19
len: 12

CDR3aa: ASSHWDGQDGKLF
j_gene: TRBJ1-4
v_gene: TRBV6-5
len: 13

CDR3aa: ASSYSDSGNYGYT
j_gene: TRBJ1-2
v_gene: TRBV6-2/TRBV6-3
len: 13

CDR3aa: ASTIRGWYEQY
j_gene: TRBJ2-7
v_gene: TRBV11-2
len: 11

CDR3aa: ASSPTRTVRETQY
j_gene: TRBJ2-5
v_gene: TRBV7-3
len: 13

CDR3aa: ASVGYEQY
j_gene: TRBJ2-7
v_gene: TRBV28
len: 8

CDR3aa: ASSSHLAGGQDTQY
j_gene: TRBJ2-3
v_gene: TRBV4-2
len: 14

CDR3aa: ASSPYPPSGEGNIQY
j_gene: TRBJ2-4
v_gene: TRBV18
len: 15

CDR3aa: ASSTAYNEQF
j_gene: TRBJ2-1
v_gene: TRBV5-5
len: 10